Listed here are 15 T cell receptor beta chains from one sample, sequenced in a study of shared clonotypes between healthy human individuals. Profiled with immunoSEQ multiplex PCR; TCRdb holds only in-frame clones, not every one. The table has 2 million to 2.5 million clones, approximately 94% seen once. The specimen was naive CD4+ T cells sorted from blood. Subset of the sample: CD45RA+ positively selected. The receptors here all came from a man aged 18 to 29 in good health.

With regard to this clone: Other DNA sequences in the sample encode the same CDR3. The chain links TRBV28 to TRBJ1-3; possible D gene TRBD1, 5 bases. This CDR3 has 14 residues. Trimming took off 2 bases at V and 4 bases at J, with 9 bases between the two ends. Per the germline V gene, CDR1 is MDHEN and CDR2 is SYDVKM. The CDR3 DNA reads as TGTGCCAGCAGTTTACAGGGAACAGGAAACACCATATATTTT. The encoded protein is CASSLQGTGNTIYF.

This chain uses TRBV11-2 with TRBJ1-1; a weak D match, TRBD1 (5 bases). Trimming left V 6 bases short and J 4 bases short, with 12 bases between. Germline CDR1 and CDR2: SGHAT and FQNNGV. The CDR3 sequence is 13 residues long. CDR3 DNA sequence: TGTGCCAGCAGATTAAGCCAGGGCACTGAAGCTTTCTTT. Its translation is CASRLSQGTEAFF.

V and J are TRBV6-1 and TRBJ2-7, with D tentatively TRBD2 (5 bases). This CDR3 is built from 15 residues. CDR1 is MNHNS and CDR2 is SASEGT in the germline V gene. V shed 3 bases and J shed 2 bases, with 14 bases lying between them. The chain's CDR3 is CASSEAPWGAYEQYF. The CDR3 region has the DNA TGTGCCAGCAGTGAGGCTCCCTGGGGAGCCTACGAGCAGTACTTC.

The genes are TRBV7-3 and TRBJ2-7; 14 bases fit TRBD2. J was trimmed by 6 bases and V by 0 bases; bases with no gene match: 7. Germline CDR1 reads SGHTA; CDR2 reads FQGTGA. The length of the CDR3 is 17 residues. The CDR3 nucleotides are TGTGCCAGCAGCTTAACAGGACTAGCGGGGGGTGCTGGCGAGCAGTACTTC. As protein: CASSLTGLAGGAGEQYF.

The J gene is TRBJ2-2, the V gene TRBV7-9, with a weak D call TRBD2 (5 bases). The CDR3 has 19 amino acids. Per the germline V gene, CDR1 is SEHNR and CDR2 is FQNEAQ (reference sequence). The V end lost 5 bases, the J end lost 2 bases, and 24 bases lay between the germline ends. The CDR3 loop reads CASSPSVLQDSQNTGELFF. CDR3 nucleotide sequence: TGTGCCAGCAGCCCCTCGGTCCTCCAGGACTCCCAAAACACCGGGGAGCTGTTTTTT.

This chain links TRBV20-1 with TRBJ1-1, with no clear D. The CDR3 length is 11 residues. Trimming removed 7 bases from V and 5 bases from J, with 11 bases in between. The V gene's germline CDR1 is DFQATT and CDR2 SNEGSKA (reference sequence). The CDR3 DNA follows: TGCAGTGGTATACGTGGGACTGAAGCTTTCTTT. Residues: CSGIRGTEAFF.

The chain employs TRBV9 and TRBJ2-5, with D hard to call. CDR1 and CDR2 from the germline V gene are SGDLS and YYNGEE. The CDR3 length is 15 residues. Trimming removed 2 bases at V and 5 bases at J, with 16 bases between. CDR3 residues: CASSVSTNSAETQYF. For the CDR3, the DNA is TGTGCCAGCAGCGTCTCAACGAACAGCGCCGAGACCCAGTACTTC.

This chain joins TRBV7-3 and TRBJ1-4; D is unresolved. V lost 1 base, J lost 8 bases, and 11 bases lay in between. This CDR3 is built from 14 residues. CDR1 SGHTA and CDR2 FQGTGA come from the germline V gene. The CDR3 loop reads CASSLNGQDEKLFF. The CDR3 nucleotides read TGTGCCAGCAGCTTAAACGGGCAGGACGAAAAACTGTTTTTT.

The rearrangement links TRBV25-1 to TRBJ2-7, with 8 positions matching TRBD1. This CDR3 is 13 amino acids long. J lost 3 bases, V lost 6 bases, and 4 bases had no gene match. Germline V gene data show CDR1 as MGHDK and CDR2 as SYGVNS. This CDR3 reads CASRRTGLYEQYF. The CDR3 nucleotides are TGTGCCAGCAGAAGGACAGGGCTCTACGAGCAGTACTTC.

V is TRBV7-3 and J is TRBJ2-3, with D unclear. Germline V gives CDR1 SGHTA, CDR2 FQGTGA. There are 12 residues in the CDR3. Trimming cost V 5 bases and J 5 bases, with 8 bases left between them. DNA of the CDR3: TGTGCCAGCAGCAGACACAAAGATACGCAGTATTTT. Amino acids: CASSRHKDTQYF.

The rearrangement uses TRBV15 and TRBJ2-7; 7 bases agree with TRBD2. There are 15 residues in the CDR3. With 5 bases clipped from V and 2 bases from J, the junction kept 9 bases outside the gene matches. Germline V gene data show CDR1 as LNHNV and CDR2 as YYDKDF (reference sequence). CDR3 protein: CATSLQRDRTYEQYF. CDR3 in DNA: TGTGCCACCAGCTTACAGCGGGACCGAACCTACGAGCAGTACTTC.

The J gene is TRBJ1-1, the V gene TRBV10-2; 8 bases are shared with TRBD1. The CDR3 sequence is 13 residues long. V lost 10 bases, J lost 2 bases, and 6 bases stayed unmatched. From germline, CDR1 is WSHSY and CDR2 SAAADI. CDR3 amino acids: CATQGTGNTEAFF. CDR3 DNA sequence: TGCGCCACACAGGGGACAGGTAACACTGAAGCTTTCTTT.

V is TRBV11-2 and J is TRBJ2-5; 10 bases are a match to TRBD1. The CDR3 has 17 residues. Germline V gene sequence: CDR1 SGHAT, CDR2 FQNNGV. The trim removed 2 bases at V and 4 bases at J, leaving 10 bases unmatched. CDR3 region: CASSLKVRQGARETQYF. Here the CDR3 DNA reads TGTGCCAGCAGCTTAAAAGTTAGACAGGGGGCGAGAGAGACCCAGTACTTC.

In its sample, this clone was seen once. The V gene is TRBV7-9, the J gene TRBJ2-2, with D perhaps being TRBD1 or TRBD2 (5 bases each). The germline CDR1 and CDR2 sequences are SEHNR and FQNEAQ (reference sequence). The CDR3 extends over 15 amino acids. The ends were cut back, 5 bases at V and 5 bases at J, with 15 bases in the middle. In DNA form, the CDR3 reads TGTGCCAGCAGCCCACCCGGGACCCGAACCGGGGAGCTGTTTTTT. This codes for CASSPPGTRTGELFF.

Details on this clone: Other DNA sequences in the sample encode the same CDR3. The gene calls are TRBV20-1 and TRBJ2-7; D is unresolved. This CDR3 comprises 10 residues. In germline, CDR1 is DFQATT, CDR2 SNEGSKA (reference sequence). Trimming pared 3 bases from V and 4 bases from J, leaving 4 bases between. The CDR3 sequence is CSARLYEQYF. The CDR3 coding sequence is TGCAGTGCTAGGCTTTACGAGCAGTACTTC.